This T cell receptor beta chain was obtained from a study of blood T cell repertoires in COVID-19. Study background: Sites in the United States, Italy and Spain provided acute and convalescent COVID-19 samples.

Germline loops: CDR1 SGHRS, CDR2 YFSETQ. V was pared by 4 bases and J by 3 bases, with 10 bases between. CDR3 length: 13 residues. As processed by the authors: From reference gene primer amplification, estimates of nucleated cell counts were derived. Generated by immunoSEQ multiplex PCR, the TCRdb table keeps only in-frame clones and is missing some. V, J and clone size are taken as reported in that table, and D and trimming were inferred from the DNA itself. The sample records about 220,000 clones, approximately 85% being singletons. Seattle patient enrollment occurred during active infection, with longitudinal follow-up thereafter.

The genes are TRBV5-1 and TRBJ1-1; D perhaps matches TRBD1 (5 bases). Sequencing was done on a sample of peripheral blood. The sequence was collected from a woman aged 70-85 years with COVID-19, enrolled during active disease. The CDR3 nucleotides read TGCGCCAGCAGCCCCTGGGGGGACACTGAAGCTTTCTTT. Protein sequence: CASSPWGDTEAFF.